The T cell receptor beta chain under discussion was sequenced for a study of blood T cell repertoires in COVID-19. Overall study context: The study drew acute and convalescent COVID-19 samples from the United States, Italy and Spain. In each case, the material was cDNA or gDNA derived from T cells, B-cell-depleted T cells, or PBMCs.

Original methodology: Estimation of nucleated cell counts relied on the amplification of reference gene primers. Produced via immunoSEQ multiplex PCR; TCRdb's table is partial and in-frame only. The V and J calls and clone size were taken over from that table, and D and trimming were inferred from the DNA. This table holds some 270,000 clones, roughly 90% found once. The germline gives CDR1 LGHDT, CDR2 YNNKEL (reference sequence). The junction had 5 bases not matched to a gene; V was cut back by 4 bases and J by 10 bases. The CDR3 length is 13 residues. This clonotype originated in a man aged 50 or older with acute or convalescent COVID-19. The chain has TRBV3-1 (or the pseudogene TRBV3-2) and TRBJ1-4; TRBD1 matches 8 bases. Sequencing input: peripheral blood. The CDR3 DNA is TGTGCCAGCAGCCCCCTGCAGGGGGCAAAACTGTTTTTT. The encoded protein is CASSPLQGAKLFF.